These 24 T cell receptor beta chains share one sample of origin, sequenced in a study of cytomegalovirus exposure and HLA in healthy donors. Both 60 Vbeta primers and 13 Jbeta primers went into the PCR. Sequencing used immunoSEQ multiplex PCR; TCRdb keeps in-frame clones, though not all of them. Of under 150,000 clones listed, around 78% were seen once; the top ten hold around 1.5%. The sample comprised PBMCs. These receptors were obtained from a woman under 30 in good health and CMV-seronegative.

V is TRBV29-1 and J is TRBJ2-2, with TRBD2 identical over 14 bases. The germline V gene encodes CDR1 SQVTM and CDR2 ANQGSEA. The CDR3 runs to 16 residues. With 5 bases clipped from V and 5 bases from J, the junction kept 7 bases outside the gene matches. The CDR3, as DNA: TGCAGCGTTATGGGGACTAGCGGGAGTGGGACCGGGGAGCTGTTTTTT. This encodes CSVMGTSGSGTGELFF.

The chain joins TRBV11-3 to TRBJ1-1; D unresolved. CDR3 size: 13 residues. The V and J ends lost 2 bases and 1 base respectively, with 5 bases between them. The germline CDR1 and CDR2 sequences are SGHNT and YENEEA. In DNA form, the CDR3 reads TGTGCCAGCAGCTTACGGGGGAACACTGAAGCTTTCTTT. Translated, it gives CASSLRGNTEAFF.

The rearrangement joins TRBV9 to TRBJ2-1; TRBD2 agrees at 10 bases. Trimming at V came to 0 bases and at J to 9 bases, leaving 6 bases not matched to a gene. Germline CDR1 is SGDLS and CDR2 is YYNGEE. This CDR3 comprises 15 residues. CDR3 sequence: CASSVVSSGRGEQFF. CDR3 in DNA: TGTGCCAGCAGCGTAGTCTCTAGCGGGAGAGGTGAGCAGTTCTTC.

The J gene is TRBJ1-2, the V gene TRBV5-8; TRBD1 matches at 10 bases. CDR3 length: 14 amino acids. CDR1 SGHTS and CDR2 YDEGEE come from the germline V gene. Trimming removed 2 bases from V and 4 bases from J; junction bases left unmatched: 2. Here the CDR3 DNA reads TGTGCCAGCAGCTTCCGGACAGGGGGCTATGGCTACACCTTC. This encodes CASSFRTGGYGYTF.

The J gene is TRBJ2-5, the V gene TRBV13, with 9 positions matching TRBD1. The CDR3 runs 16 residues. The germline gives CDR1 PRHDT, CDR2 FYEKMQ (reference sequence). The V segment lost 5 bases and the J segment 2 bases; nucleotides outside the gene matches: 9. Written as DNA, the CDR3 is TGTGCCAGCAGCCCTCGGACAGGGGCCCAACAAGAGACCCAGTACTTC. It yields the protein CASSPRTGAQQETQYF.

This sequence joins TRBV2 and TRBJ2-1; no clear D. The CDR3 spans 11 residues. Germline assignment: CDR1 SNHLY and CDR2 FYNNEI. V shed 10 bases and J shed 4 bases, with 8 bases lying between them. CDR3 nucleotides: TGTGCCACCAGCAGTTACAATGAGCAGTTCTTC. This codes for CATSSYNEQFF.

The CDR3 nucleotides are TGTGCCACCAGCAGAGAGGGCAGATCGAACACTGAAGCTTTCTTT. This codes for CATSREGRSNTEAFF. J is TRBJ1-1 and V is TRBV15; D not certain. The CDR3 contains 15 residues. Germline V lookup: CDR1 LNHNV, CDR2 YYDKDF (reference sequence). The V end was cut by 0 bases, the J end by 1 base, with 9 bases between.

This chain connects TRBV19 to TRBJ1-3, with D possibly TRBD1 on 5 matching bases. The length of the CDR3 is 16 residues. CDR1 and CDR2 from the germline V gene are LNHDA and SQIVND (reference sequence). V lost 5 bases to trimming and J lost 4 bases, with 18 bases between them. For the CDR3, the DNA is TGTGCCAGTAGTCCCCGTATCCCGCAGGGCGGAAACACCATATATTTT. It codes for CASSPRIPQGGNTIYF.

This clone was seen only once. This chain joins TRBV11-2 and TRBJ1-1; TRBD1 might be the D (5 bases). V was clipped by 1 base and J by 0 bases, with 9 bases between them. The CDR3 runs 15 residues. Germline assignment: CDR1 SGHAT and CDR2 FQNNGV. CDR3 DNA: TGTGCCAGCAGCTTAGGCTCAGGGATGAACACTGAAGCTTTCTTT. Translating gives CASSLGSGMNTEAFF.

The V gene is TRBV30, the J gene TRBJ2-1, with TRBD2 identical over 12 bases. The CDR3 spans 14 residues. Looked up from germline, CDR1 is GTSNPN and CDR2 is SVGIG (reference sequence). V lost 3 bases and J lost 8; bases outside the gene matches: 5. The CDR3 nucleotides read TGTGCCTGGAGACTAGCGGGAGGAGACGATGAGCAGTTCTTC. Translation: CAWRLAGGDDEQFF.

Remarks on this clone: The sample carries other DNA sequences with the same CDR3. The rearrangement joins TRBV25-1 to TRBJ1-2; D gene unclear. V lost 4 bases, J lost 7 bases, and 13 bases lay in between. CDR3 size: 13 residues. In germline, CDR1 is MGHDK, CDR2 SYGVNS. CDR3 in amino acids: CASSGLRFTGYTF. CDR3 DNA sequence: TGTGCCAGCAGTGGACTCCGATTTACTGGCTACACCTTC.

The chain employs TRBV5-1 and TRBJ2-2, with 10 bases lining up with TRBD1. V was clipped by 3 bases and J by 1 base; unmatched bases: 18. The CDR3 spans 21 residues. Germline lookup yields CDR1 SGHRS and CDR2 YFSETQ. DNA of the CDR3: TGCGCCAGCAGCTCATCATCCCGGGACAGGGGATTCAACTGGAACACCGGGGAGCTGTTTTTT. It translates to CASSSSSRDRGFNWNTGELFF.

The V call is TRBV13, the J call TRBJ1-2; 7 nucleotides align to TRBD1. Germline assignment: CDR1 PRHDT and CDR2 FYEKMQ (reference sequence). V lost 4 bases to trimming and J lost 6 bases; unmatched junction nucleotides: 14. This CDR3 contains 16 residues. The CDR3 nucleotides are TGTGCCAGCAGCTCCCCCTTCGAGACAGGGAAGAATGGCTACACCTTC. Translated: CASSSPFETGKNGYTF.

The chain has TRBV11-2 and TRBJ2-6; 8 positions agree with TRBD1. This CDR3 comprises 17 residues. Germline loops: CDR1 SGHAT, CDR2 FQNNGV. With V trimmed by 0 bases and J by 0 bases, 1 base remained unmatched. CDR3 region: CASSLDDRGSGANVLTF. In nucleotides, the CDR3 is TGTGCCAGCAGCTTAGATGACAGGGGCTCTGGGGCCAACGTCCTGACTTTC.

This chain connects TRBV29-1 to TRBJ1-3; D uncertain. This CDR3 comprises 14 residues. Germline V CDR1 and CDR2: SQVTM, ANQGSEA. Trimming cost V 3 bases and J 4 bases, with 13 bases left between them. The CDR3 coding sequence is TGCAGCGTTGAGGACGGCGCGGGGGGAAACACCATATATTTT. As protein: CSVEDGAGGNTIYF.

The V call is TRBV12-5, the J call TRBJ1-1; a possible D gene is TRBD1 (5 bases). The CDR3 is made up of 12 amino acids. V was cut by 3 bases and J by 6 bases, with 8 bases left in between. Per the germline V gene, CDR1 is LGHNT and CDR2 is FRNRAP. CDR3 nucleotides: TGTGCTAGTGGTTTCGGGGGGGCTGAAGCTTTCTTT. Translating it yields CASGFGGAEAFF.

The chain combines TRBV30 with TRBJ1-4, with TRBD1 identical over 8 bases. The CDR3 runs to 15 residues. The V segment lost 2 bases and the J segment 8 bases; nucleotides outside the gene matches: 10. From germline, CDR1 is GTSNPN and CDR2 SVGIG (reference sequence). The CDR3 DNA follows: TGTGCCTGGAGTCAGCCCGCAGGGGGCCGGGAAAAACTGTTTTTT. Amino acid sequence: CAWSQPAGGREKLFF.

The chain uses TRBV6-1 and TRBJ1-1; D call uncertain. The ends were cut back, 3 bases at V and 1 base at J, with 6 bases in the middle. The germline CDR1 and CDR2 sequences are MNHNS and SASEGT. The CDR3 is 13 residues long. CDR3: CASSDGGNTEAFF. Here the CDR3 DNA reads TGTGCCAGCAGTGATGGAGGGAACACTGAAGCTTTCTTT.

The chain recombines TRBV2 with TRBJ1-2; D is ambiguous. CDR3 length: 15 residues. Trimming pared 6 bases from V and 0 bases from J, leaving 14 bases between. Germline CDR1 is SNHLY and CDR2 is FYNNEI. In DNA, the CDR3 is TGTGCCAGCAGCCCGCTGAGGGCCGCTAACTATGGCTACACCTTC. It is translated as CASSPLRAANYGYTF.

This clone was observed once. V usage is TRBV30 and J usage is TRBJ2-7; 7 bases map to TRBD1. The germline CDR1 and CDR2 sequences are GTSNPN and SVGIG (reference sequence). The V segment lost 1 base and the J segment 3 bases; nucleotides outside the gene matches: 12. This CDR3 is built from 16 residues. This chain's CDR3 is CAWSAPRTGWRYEQYF. The CDR3 bases are TGTGCCTGGAGTGCCCCCCGGACAGGTTGGCGCTACGAGCAGTACTTC.

In DNA, the CDR3 is TGTGCCAGCAGCCTCGACAGGGTAAGAGATACGCAGTATTTT. It encodes CASSLDRVRDTQYF. The chain uses TRBV13 and TRBJ2-3, with 7 bases fitting TRBD1. This CDR3 contains 14 residues. Germline trimming cut 5 bases from V and 5 bases from J; bases unmatched to any gene: 7. Germline-derived CDR1 and CDR2 are PRHDT and FYEKMQ (reference sequence).

This chain uses TRBV2 with TRBJ2-7, with 15 bases lining up with TRBD2. CDR3 size: 14 residues. After removal of 6 bases from V and 3 bases from J, the junction contained 0 bases not matched to a gene. Germline V lookup: CDR1 SNHLY, CDR2 FYNNEI. CDR3 sequence reads: CASRGLAGGYEQYF. The CDR3 DNA sequence: TGTGCCAGCAGGGGACTAGCGGGAGGCTACGAGCAGTACTTC.

This clone was seen only a few times. V usage is TRBV10-3 and J usage is TRBJ2-2; 8 positions match TRBD2. The CDR3 runs to 14 residues. V trimming: 10 bases; J trimming: 4 bases; junction bases outside the gene matches: 8. Germline loops: CDR1 ENHRY, CDR2 SYGVKD. As DNA, the CDR3 is TGTGCCACGGAGCGGGAGAGGGTCACCGGGGAGCTGTTTTTT. Protein product: CATERERVTGELFF.

This chain joins TRBV7-2 and TRBJ1-3; TRBD1 agrees at 9 bases. Germline V gene lookup returns CDR1 SGHTA and CDR2 FQGNSA. Trimming removed 5 bases from V and 0 bases from J; junction bases left unmatched: 5. The CDR3 is 16 amino acids. The CDR3 DNA is TGTGCCAGCAGCCCCTTACAGGGGGCCTCTGGAAACACCATATATTTT. As protein: CASSPLQGASGNTIYF.